The present T cell receptor (beta chain) was sequenced within a study of blood T cell repertoires in COVID-19. Background on the study: In each case, the material was cDNA or gDNA derived from T cells, B-cell-depleted T cells, or PBMCs.

In the authors' methods: Amplifying reference gene primers gave estimates of nucleated cell counts. The table came from immunoSEQ multiplex PCR; TCRdb's copy has only in-frame clones and leaves some out. D and trimming come from the DNA, and the V and J calls and clone size come from that table. This table holds just under 350,000 clones, 65% to 85% found once. Between the trimmed V and J ends, which lost 1 base and 0 bases, there was a span of 7 bases. Looked up from germline, CDR1 is LGHNA and CDR2 is YSLEER. The CDR3 contains 15 residues. The sample consisted of peripheral blood. This clonotype originated in a man aged 30-40 years with active or convalescent COVID-19. The gene calls are TRBV4-3 and TRBJ1-5, with D hard to call. CDR3: CASSQAVLSNQPQHF. The CDR3 nucleotides read TGCGCCAGCAGCCAAGCTGTACTTAGCAATCAGCCCCAGCATTTT.